This entry describes one TCR beta chain. Its antigen is unknown. The CDR3 has 14 residues. Between the trimmed V and J ends, which lost 1 base and 1 base, there was a span of 8 bases. Germline V CDR1 and CDR2: SEHNR, FQNEAQ (reference sequence). Multiple sclerosis controls were treatment-naive patients with stable or active relapsing-remitting disease. The CD8+ and CD4+ T cells were negatively isolated, with the TEMRA cells enriched by FACS. The data were obtained in a study of CD8 T cells in Susac syndrome. The study's findings and limits: The study's TCR sequencing and HLA analysis drew on a certain number of individuals. That number was acknowledged as relatively small.

When the RNA was reverse transcribed, random hexamers were used with an input of 0.5 to 1 ug. Amplification of the TCR beta CDR3 was carried out by immunoSEQ multiplex PCR, which spanned a total of 54 Vbeta and 13 Jbeta segments. TCRdb called the immunoSEQ multiplex PCR reads again in MiXCR, with one record for every CDR3 protein. Of about 130,000 distinct CDR3 sequences listed, 85% to 95% are singletons. The clonotype was recovered from a human donor with multiple sclerosis. The genes are TRBV7-9 and TRBJ2-7; D not resolved. Sequenced: CD8+ T cells from PBMCs. The CDR3 bases are TGTGCCAGCAGCTTAGAGGTGGGTTCCTACGAGCAGTACTTC. It specifies CASSLEVGSYEQYF.